Here is one TCR beta chain with its context. Its antigen is still unknown. The sample belongs to a study of T cell responses to AZD1222 COVID-19 vaccine. Study-wide findings and caveats: The study sampled repertoires only after the peak T cell response.

The CDR3 is 16 amino acids. The V and J ends lost 2 bases and 3 bases, in that order; junction bases with no gene match: 7. Germline V gene data show CDR1 as SEHNR and CDR2 as FQNEAQ (reference sequence). Sequencing used immunoSEQ multiplex PCR; TCRdb keeps in-frame clones, though not all of them. The repertoire consists of over 150,000 clones, with approximately 90% occurring once and the leading ten covering less than 1.3%. The analysis combined second doses at about 4 or about 12 weeks. This chain links TRBV7-9 with TRBJ2-3; 8 nucleotides match TRBD2. The sample here was peripheral blood, taken 28 days after the second AZD1222 dose. The receptor was isolated from an adult who received the AZD1222 COVID-19 vaccine. The CDR3 loop is CASSLRGGLVTDTQYF. For the CDR3, the DNA is TGTGCCAGCAGCTTAAGGGGGGGACTAGTAACAGATACGCAGTATTTT.